This T cell receptor (beta chain) was observed in a study of Ad26.COV2.S vaccination and SARS-CoV-2 variants. Study-wide background: Of the COV1001 trial arms, the Ad26.COV2.S arm included the donor. Once or twice, 56 days apart, Ad26.COV2.S was delivered intramuscularly. Whole-study results and caveats: Vaccine recipients had higher spike-specific TCR breadth than placebo recipients.

Data came from immunoSEQ multiplex PCR; TCRdb stores just in-frame clones and leaves some out. Among approximately 480,000 clones listed, roughly 89% were seen once. This sample's treatment: 19 received Ad26.COV2.S at low or high dose, single or two shots; roughly 5 received placebo; per-sample allocation not given. Collection of the samples took place on day 63 after the first injection of vaccine or placebo. It was Wuhan-strain SARS-CoV-2 spike that the Ad26 vaccine vector expressed. V was clipped by 3 bases and J by 4 bases, with 8 bases between them. CDR3 length equals 12 residues. Germline V CDR1 and CDR2: GTSNPN, SVGIG (reference sequence). A remark on this clone: Its target is not known.

This clonotype was obtained from a person aged 18 to 65 who received the Ad26.COV2.S COVID-19 vaccine or a placebo. The sample was peripheral blood, taken in a trial of Ad26.COV2.S vaccine versus placebo. The chain joins TRBV30 to TRBJ2-3; tentative D call: TRBD2 (5 bases). In DNA form, the CDR3 reads TGTGCCTGGAGGCGGGCGCCAGATACGCAGTATTTT. It encodes CAWRRAPDTQYF.